This T cell receptor beta chain was sequenced for a study of breast tumors, draining lymph nodes, adjacent tissues. Study outcomes and limitations: Luminal-like breast cancer showed significantly greater tumor-nontumor repertoire similarity than basal-like breast cancer did. Most tumor T cells seemingly derive from lymph node, then expand in tumor. Tumor TCR diversity was below lymph nodes but above nontumor tissue.

MiXCR was run by TCRdb on the multiplex PCR reads, yielding one entry per CDR3 protein. The table lists 66,000 or so distinct CDR3 sequences, 40% to 55% of them singletons. Trimming removed 0 bases at V and 4 bases at J, with 16 bases between. Looked up from germline, CDR1 is SGHKS and CDR2 is YYEKEE (reference sequence). CDR3 length: 16 amino acids. This clonotype was detected ten times or more. Its antigen is still unknown. The chain recombines TRBV5-5 with TRBJ1-2; D remains ambiguous. Material: breast tumor tissue. The TCR originated in a female donor with breast cancer. Some clones in this sample may be carry-over from other donors' samples. The chain's CDR3 is CASSLARQTIVYGYTF. For the CDR3, the DNA is TGTGCCAGCAGCTTGGCCAGGCAGACGATCGTCTATGGCTACACCTTC.